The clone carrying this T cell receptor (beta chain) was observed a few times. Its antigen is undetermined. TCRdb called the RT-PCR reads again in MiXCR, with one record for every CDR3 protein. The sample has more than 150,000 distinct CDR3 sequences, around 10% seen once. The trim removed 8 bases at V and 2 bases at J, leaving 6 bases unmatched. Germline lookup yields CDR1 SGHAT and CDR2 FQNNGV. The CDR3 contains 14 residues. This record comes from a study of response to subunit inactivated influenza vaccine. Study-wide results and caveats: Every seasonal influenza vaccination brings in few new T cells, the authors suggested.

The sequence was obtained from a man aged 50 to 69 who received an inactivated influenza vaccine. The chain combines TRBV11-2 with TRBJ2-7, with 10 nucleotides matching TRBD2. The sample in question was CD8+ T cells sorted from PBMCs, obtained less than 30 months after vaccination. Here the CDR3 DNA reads TGTGCCAGCGGCCGGACTAGCGGCACCTACGAGCAGTACTTC. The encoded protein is CASGRTSGTYEQYF.